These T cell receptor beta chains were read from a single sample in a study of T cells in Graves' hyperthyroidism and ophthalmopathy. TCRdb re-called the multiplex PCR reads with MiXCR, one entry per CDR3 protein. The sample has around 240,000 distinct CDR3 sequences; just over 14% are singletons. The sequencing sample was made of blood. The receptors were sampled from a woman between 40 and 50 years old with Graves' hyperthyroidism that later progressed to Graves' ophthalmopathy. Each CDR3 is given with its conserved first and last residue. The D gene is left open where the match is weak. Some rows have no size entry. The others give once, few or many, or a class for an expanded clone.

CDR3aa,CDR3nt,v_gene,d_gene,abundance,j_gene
CASSTTTWYEQFF,TGTGCCAGCAGCACCACTACCTGGTATGAGCAGTTCTTC,TRBV7-6,-,-,TRBJ2-1
CSARREIGEQYF,TGCAGTGCTAGGAGGGAAATTGGCGAGCAGTACTTC,TRBV20-1,-,many,TRBJ2-7
CASSLDSPGETQYF,TGTGCCAGCAGCTTGGACAGCCCTGGGGAGACCCAGTACTTC,TRBV13,-,many,TRBJ2-5
CASSDTPSSQPQHF,TGTGCCAGCAGCGATACCCCTAGCAGTCAGCCCCAGCATTTT,TRBV13,-,many,TRBJ1-5
CASSSQGGAITYEQLF,TGTGCCAGTAGCTCCCAAGGGGGCGCGATCACTTATGAGCAGTTATTC,TRBV11-2,TRBD1,-,TRBJ2-1
CASSGRGTNEKLFF,TGTGCCAGCAGCGGGAGGGGGACTAATGAAAAACTGTTTTTT,TRBV2,-,-,TRBJ1-4
CASSLEGWGTGELFF,TGTGCCAGCAGCTTGGAGGGGTGGGGCACCGGGGAGCTGTTTTTT,TRBV5-5,-,few,TRBJ2-2
CASLANEKLFF,TGTGCCAGCCTTGCTAATGAAAAACTGTTTTTT,TRBV28,-,-,TRBJ1-4
CASSYTGANGYTF,TGTGCCAGCAGTTACACAGGGGCGAATGGCTACACCTTC,TRBV12-3/TRBV12-4,TRBD1,few,TRBJ1-2
CASSFGTGIYEQYF,TGTGCCAGCAGCTTCGGGACAGGGATCTACGAGCAGTACTTC,TRBV7-9,TRBD1,many,TRBJ2-7
CSARGGTVQETQYF,TGCAGTGCTAGAGGTGGGACGGTCCAAGAGACCCAGTACTTC,TRBV20-1,-,-,TRBJ2-5
CASKPGLAGSGANVLTF,TGTGCCAGCAAACCGGGACTAGCGGGCTCTGGGGCCAACGTCCTGACTTTC,TRBV12-3/TRBV12-4,TRBD2,-,TRBJ2-6
CSVETLAGTYEQYF,TGCAGCGTTGAAACACTAGCGGGAACCTACGAGCAGTACTTC,TRBV29-1,TRBD2,-,TRBJ2-7
CASRRAGLTSEQYF,TGTGCCAGCAGGCGAGCGGGTCTAACCTCCGAGCAGTACTTC,TRBV6-1,-,many,TRBJ2-7
CASSSTGITYNEQFF,TGTGCCAGCAGTTCTACAGGGATAACCTACAATGAGCAGTTCTTC,TRBV28,-,many,TRBJ2-1
CASSIAGTSEQFF,TGCGCCAGCAGTATAGCGGGGACGAGTGAGCAGTTCTTC,TRBV5-1,TRBD2,few,TRBJ2-1
CASSEAGPGGNYGYTF,TGTGCCAGCAGTGAAGCGGGTCCAGGGGGAAACTATGGCTACACCTTC,TRBV2,TRBD1,many,TRBJ1-2
CASSRTIEQFF,TGTGCCAGCAGCAGGACTATCGAGCAGTTCTTC,TRBV2,-,many,TRBJ2-1
CASSPYRIGAGGPKDTQYF,TGTGCCAGCAGCCCATACCGCATTGGAGCGGGAGGGCCGAAAGATACGCAGTATTTT,TRBV7-8,TRBD2,many,TRBJ2-3
CSASGLLAVSYEQYF,TGCAGTGCTAGTGGGTTACTAGCGGTAAGCTACGAGCAGTACTTC,TRBV20-1,TRBD2,-,TRBJ2-7
CASSPADKRSYEQYF,TGCGCCAGCAGCCCTGCGGACAAACGCTCCTACGAGCAGTACTTC,TRBV5-1,-,many,TRBJ2-7
CASSLSPVTGGSREQYF,TGTGCCAGCAGTTTATCCCCCGTGACAGGGGGATCGAGGGAGCAGTACTTC,TRBV27,TRBD1,many,TRBJ2-7
CASRAAGRNTEAFF,TGTGCCAGCAGAGCGGCGGGCAGGAACACTGAAGCTTTCTTT,TRBV2,-,many,TRBJ1-1
CASRTSGGRYSGELFF,TGTGCCAGTAGGACCAGCGGGGGCCGGTATTCCGGGGAGCTGTTTTTT,TRBV19,TRBD2,-,TRBJ2-2
CASSFTDSNQPQHF,TGTGCCAGCAGCTTTACAGATAGCAATCAGCCCCAGCATTTT,TRBV7-9,-,many,TRBJ1-5
CASSTGTGTNEQYF,TGTGCCAGCAGTACCGGGACAGGGACAAACGAGCAGTACTTC,TRBV6-1,TRBD1,many,TRBJ2-7
CASSLLLAGGTSTNAYEQYF,TGTGCCAGCAGCTTGCTTCTAGCGGGAGGAACATCAACTAATGCCTACGAGCAGTACTTC,TRBV11-2,TRBD2,many,TRBJ2-7
CASSLGWSGSTDTQYF,TGTGCCAGCTCTCTCGGTTGGAGCGGGAGCACAGATACGCAGTATTTT,TRBV7-3,-,many,TRBJ2-3
CASSGLWRATDTQYF,TGTGCCAGCAGTGGACTTTGGCGGGCCACAGATACGCAGTATTTT,TRBV2,-,many,TRBJ2-3
CASSLGASGIYNEQFF,TGTGCCAGCAGTTTAGGGGCTAGCGGGATATACAATGAGCAGTTCTTC,TRBV28,TRBD2,many,TRBJ2-1
CASTTRPRDSIYEQYF,TGTGCTAGCACTACCCGTCCCCGGGACTCAATTTACGAGCAGTACTTC,TRBV7-7,-,-,TRBJ2-7
CASSLGQGATGGETQYF,TGTGCCAGCAGCTTAGGGCAGGGGGCTACTGGGGGAGAGACCCAGTACTTC,TRBV7-3,TRBD1,-,TRBJ2-5
CASSTGQVNQPQHF,TGTGCCAGTAGTACCGGACAGGTTAATCAGCCCCAGCATTTT,TRBV19,TRBD1,many,TRBJ1-5
CASSAAGTASNYGYTF,TGTGCCAGCAGTGCAGCCGGGACAGCATCTAACTATGGCTACACCTTC,TRBV12-3/TRBV12-4,TRBD1,many,TRBJ1-2
CASRDRDYNEQFF,TGTGCCAGCCGGGACAGAGACTACAATGAGCAGTTCTTC,TRBV10-3,TRBD1,many,TRBJ2-1
CAITGQPGQPQHF,TGTGCCATCACTGGACAGCCCGGTCAGCCCCAGCATTTT,TRBV10-3,-,many,TRBJ1-5
CASSHEISPLDTQYF,TGTGCCAGCAGCCATGAGATTTCTCCTTTGGATACGCAGTATTTT,TRBV7-8,-,few,TRBJ2-3
CASGDPRGGDQPQHF,TGTGCCAGCGGAGATCCTAGGGGAGGGGATCAGCCCCAGCATTTT,TRBV6-2/TRBV6-3,-,many,TRBJ1-5
CASSVWREGINF,TGTGCCAGCAGTGTTTGGCGGGAGGGTATAAACTTC,TRBV6-1,TRBD2,many,TRBJ2-5
CASSGTEYYGYTF,TGTGCCAGCAGCGGGACAGAATACTATGGCTACACCTTC,TRBV27,TRBD1,many,TRBJ1-2
CATSREAPGANVLTF,TGTGCCACCAGCAGGGAAGCTCCTGGGGCCAACGTCCTGACTTTC,TRBV15,-,many,TRBJ2-6
CASSYTGLAGETQYF,TGTGCCAGCAGTTACACCGGACTAGCGGGAGAGACCCAGTACTTC,TRBV6-6,TRBD2,many,TRBJ2-5
CASSQASGYNSPLHF,TGTGCCAGCTCCCAAGCCTCGGGATATAATTCACCCCTCCACTTT,TRBV18,-,many,TRBJ1-6
CASSPGQGDDTEAFF,TGCGCCAGCAGCCCCGGACAGGGAGACGACACTGAAGCTTTCTTT,TRBV4-3,TRBD1,-,TRBJ1-1
CASSVGQSTEAFF,TGTGCCAGCAGCGTTGGACAGAGCACTGAAGCTTTCTTT,TRBV9,-,many,TRBJ1-1
CSAAGASTDTQYF,TGCAGCGCCGCCGGGGCTAGCACAGATACGCAGTATTTT,TRBV29-1,-,few,TRBJ2-3
CATSESDRVVNEQFF,TGTGCCACGAGTGAGTCGGACAGGGTGGTGAATGAGCAGTTCTTC,TRBV24-1,TRBD1,few,TRBJ2-1
CASSRTGRGSPLHF,TGTGCCAGCAGCCGAACAGGGAGGGGGTCACCCCTCCACTTT,TRBV7-2,-,-,TRBJ1-6
CASSWRGLRGNEQFF,TGTGCCAGCAGCTGGAGGGGACTTCGGGGCAATGAGCAGTTCTTC,TRBV11-2,-,many,TRBJ2-1
CASHGGTGELFF,TGTGCCAGCCATGGGGGCACCGGGGAGCTGTTTTTT,TRBV12-3/TRBV12-4,-,many,TRBJ2-2
CASSGGTSGNTIYF,TGTGCCAGTAGTGGCGGGACCTCTGGAAACACCATATATTTT,TRBV19,-,many,TRBJ1-3
CASKGPLDTQYF,TGTGCCAGCAAGGGACCCCTAGATACGCAGTATTTT,TRBV6-1,-,many,TRBJ2-3
CASSQWGGSNTGELFF,TGTGCCAGCAGCCAATGGGGCGGTTCGAACACCGGGGAGCTGTTTTTT,TRBV14,-,many,TRBJ2-2